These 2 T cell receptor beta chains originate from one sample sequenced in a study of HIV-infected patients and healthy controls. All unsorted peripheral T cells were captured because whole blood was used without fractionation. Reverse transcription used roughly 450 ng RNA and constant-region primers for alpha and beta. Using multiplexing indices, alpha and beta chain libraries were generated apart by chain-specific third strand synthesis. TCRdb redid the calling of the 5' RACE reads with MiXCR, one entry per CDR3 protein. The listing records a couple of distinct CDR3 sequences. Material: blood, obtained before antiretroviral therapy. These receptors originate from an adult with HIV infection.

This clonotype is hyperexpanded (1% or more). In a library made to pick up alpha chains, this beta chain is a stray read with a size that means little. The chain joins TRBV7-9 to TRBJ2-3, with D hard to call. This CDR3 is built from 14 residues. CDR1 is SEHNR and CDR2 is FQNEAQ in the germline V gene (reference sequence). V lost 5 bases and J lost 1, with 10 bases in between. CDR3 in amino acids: CASSAASRTDTQYF. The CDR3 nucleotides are TGTGCCAGCAGCGCAGCCTCTCGCACAGATACGCAGTATTTT.

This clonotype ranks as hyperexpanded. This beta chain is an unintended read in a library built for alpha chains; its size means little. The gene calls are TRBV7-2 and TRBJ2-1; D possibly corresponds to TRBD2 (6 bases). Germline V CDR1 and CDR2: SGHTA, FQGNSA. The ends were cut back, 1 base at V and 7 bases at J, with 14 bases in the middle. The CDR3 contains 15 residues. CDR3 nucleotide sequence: TGTGCCAGCAGCTTAGGACTAGGAGAGGCGAATGAGCAGTTCTTC. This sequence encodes CASSLGLGEANEQFF. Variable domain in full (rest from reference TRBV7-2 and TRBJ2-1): GAGVSQSPSNKVTEKGKDVELRCDPISGHTALYWYRQSLGQGLEFLIYFQGNSAPDKSGLPSDRFSAERTGGSVSTLTIQRTQQEDSAVYLCASSLGLGEANEQFFGPGTRLTVL.